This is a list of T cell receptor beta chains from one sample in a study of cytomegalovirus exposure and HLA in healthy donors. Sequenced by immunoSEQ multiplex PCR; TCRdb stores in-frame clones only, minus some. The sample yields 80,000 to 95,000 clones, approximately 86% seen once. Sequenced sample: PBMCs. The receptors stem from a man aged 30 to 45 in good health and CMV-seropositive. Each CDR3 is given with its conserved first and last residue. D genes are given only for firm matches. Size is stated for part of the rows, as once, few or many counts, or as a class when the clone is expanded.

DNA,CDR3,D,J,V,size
TGTGCCAGCAGCTCGGGACTAGCGGGAGATGGCGACGAGCAGTACTTC,CASSSGLAGDGDEQYF,TRBD2,TRBJ2-7,TRBV7-9,-
TGTGCCAGCAGTTCCGGGACAGTATCATACAATGAGCAGTTCTTC,CASSSGTVSYNEQFF,TRBD1,TRBJ2-1,TRBV27,-
TGTGCCAGTTCAGGGGGCGCGGAGAACACCATATATTTT,CASSGGAENTIYF,TRBD1,TRBJ1-3,TRBV6-6,-
TGTGCCAGCAGTGAGACAGAGAATTCACCCCTCCACTTT,CASSETENSPLHF,-,TRBJ1-6,TRBV2,-
TGTGCCAGCAGCTTGGGACAGGACTACGAGCAGTACTTC,CASSLGQDYEQYF,TRBD1,TRBJ2-7,TRBV27,-
TGCGCCAGCAGCCAAGATGTCAGCGGGAGGGCCGAGGACGAGCAGTACTTC,CASSQDVSGRAEDEQYF,TRBD2,TRBJ2-7,TRBV4-1,few
TGTGCCAGCAGACCCGTTACCGGGACAGTCGGCTACGAGCAGTACTTC,CASRPVTGTVGYEQYF,TRBD1,TRBJ2-7,TRBV28,-
TGTGCCAGCAGCTTAGTAAGGGTCAGGGGACGGAGGGAGCAGTACTTC,CASSLVRVRGRREQYF,-,TRBJ2-7,TRBV11-2,-
TGTGCCAGCAGGTATACAGTGAACACTGAAGCTTTCTTT,CASRYTVNTEAFF,-,TRBJ1-1,TRBV2,-
TGCGCCAGCAGCTATAAATTAGCGGGAGGGCCTTACAACGAGCAGTTCTTC,CASSYKLAGGPYNEQFF,TRBD2,TRBJ2-1,TRBV5-1,-
TGTGCCAGCAGTTTGACTAGCGGGAGATCTGAGACCCAGTACTTC,CASSLTSGRSETQYF,TRBD2,TRBJ2-5,TRBV5-4,-
TGTGCCAGCAGTTTGACAGGAAGCACAGATACGCAGTATTTT,CASSLTGSTDTQYF,-,TRBJ2-3,TRBV27,-
TGTGCCAGCAGTTTATCGGGCAGAGATAATGAAAAACTGTTTTTT,CASSLSGRDNEKLFF,-,TRBJ1-4,TRBV27,-
TGTGCCAGCTCTCCGCGGGGACAGGGGATATACGAGCAGTACTTC,CASSPRGQGIYEQYF,TRBD1,TRBJ2-7,TRBV18,-
TGTGCCAGCAGCCAAGAGACTAGCGGGAGCTACGAGCAGTACTTC,CASSQETSGSYEQYF,TRBD2,TRBJ2-7,TRBV4-2,once
TGTGCCAGTAACCTCGGGACTAGCGGGAGTCTCGAGCAGTACTTC,CASNLGTSGSLEQYF,TRBD2,TRBJ2-7,TRBV6-5,-
TGTGCCAGCAGCCTGGGGCAGCAAGAGACCCAGTACTTC,CASSLGQQETQYF,-,TRBJ2-5,TRBV11-2,-
TGTGCCAGCAGTGTACCGGGACAGCCCCAGCATTTT,CASSVPGQPQHF,-,TRBJ1-5,TRBV2,-
TGTGCCAGCACCCGGGGGGGCGCGGGAAACACCATATATTTT,CASTRGGAGNTIYF,-,TRBJ1-3,TRBV6-5,-
TGCGCCAGCAGCCCCCGTAGGGGTAGGACCCAACTGAACACTGAAGCTTTCTTT,CASSPRRGRTQLNTEAFF,-,TRBJ1-1,TRBV5-1,-
TGCAGCGTTGATGTCGGGAGGGCCTCGAATGAGCAGTTCTTC,CSVDVGRASNEQFF,TRBD2,TRBJ2-1,TRBV29-1,-
TGTGCCAGCAGTCCCCCAACATACGAGCAGTACTTC,CASSPPTYEQYF,-,TRBJ2-7,TRBV28,-
TGCGCCAGCAGCTTGTCTACAGGGAACACTGAAGCTTTCTTT,CASSLSTGNTEAFF,-,TRBJ1-1,TRBV5-1,-
TGTGCCAGCTCACCCCGGACAGGTATGAACACTGAAGCTTTCTTT,CASSPRTGMNTEAFF,TRBD1,TRBJ1-1,TRBV18,-
TGTGCCAGCAGCTTAATTGAAGACTGGGAGCAGTACTTC,CASSLIEDWEQYF,-,TRBJ2-7,TRBV7-9,-
TGTGCCAGCAGTTTAAGGGGTGGGGAGCAGTACTTC,CASSLRGGEQYF,-,TRBJ2-7,TRBV28,-
TGTGCCAGCAGCCAAGGTCTGGCTCCGGGACAGGGGATCTACGAGCAGTACTTC,CASSQGLAPGQGIYEQYF,TRBD1,TRBJ2-7,TRBV4-2,-
TGTGCCAGTAGTATTCGGGCTAGCGGGAGGGACAATGAGCAGTTCTTC,CASSIRASGRDNEQFF,TRBD2,TRBJ2-1,TRBV19,-